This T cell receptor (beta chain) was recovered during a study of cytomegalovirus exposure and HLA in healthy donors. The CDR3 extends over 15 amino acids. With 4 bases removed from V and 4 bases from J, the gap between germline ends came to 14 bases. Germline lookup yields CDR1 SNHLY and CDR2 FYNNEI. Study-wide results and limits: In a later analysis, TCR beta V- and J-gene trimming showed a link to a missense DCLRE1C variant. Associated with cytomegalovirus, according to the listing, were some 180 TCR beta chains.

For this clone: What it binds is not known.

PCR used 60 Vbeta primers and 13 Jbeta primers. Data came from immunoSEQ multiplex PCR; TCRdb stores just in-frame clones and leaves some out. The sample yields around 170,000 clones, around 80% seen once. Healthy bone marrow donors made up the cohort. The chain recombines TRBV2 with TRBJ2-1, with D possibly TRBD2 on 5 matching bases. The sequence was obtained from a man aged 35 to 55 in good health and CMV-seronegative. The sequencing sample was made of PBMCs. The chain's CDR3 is CASSVEASPYNEQFF. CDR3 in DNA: TGTGCCAGCAGTGTAGAGGCTAGCCCTTACAATGAGCAGTTCTTC.